This TCR beta chain was profiled in a study of blood T cell repertoires in COVID-19. Across the study: Samples came from the United States, Italy and Spain, spanning acute and convalescent COVID-19. T cells, B-cell-depleted T cells, or PBMCs supplied cDNA or gDNA.

Methods used by the authors: Reference gene primer amplification yielded estimated nucleated cell counts. TCRdb keeps only in-frame clones here, not all; method: immunoSEQ multiplex PCR. V and J calls and clone size are copied from that table; D and trimming were computed from the DNA. The data show around 200,000 clones, with roughly 84% seen just once and approximately 4.4% held by the top ten. CDR1 and CDR2 (germline): MNHNY, SVGAGI (reference sequence). The CDR3 is 13 amino acids. V was pared by 8 bases and J by 0 bases, with 7 bases between. This clone was detected only a few times. This clonotype originated in a man in his fifties or sixties with active or convalescent COVID-19. The chain has TRBV6-6 and TRBJ1-4; no clear D. The sequenced material came from peripheral blood. The CDR3 region has the DNA TGTGCCAGCCAGAAACCAACTAATGAAAAACTGTTTTTT. This gives the protein CASQKPTNEKLFF.